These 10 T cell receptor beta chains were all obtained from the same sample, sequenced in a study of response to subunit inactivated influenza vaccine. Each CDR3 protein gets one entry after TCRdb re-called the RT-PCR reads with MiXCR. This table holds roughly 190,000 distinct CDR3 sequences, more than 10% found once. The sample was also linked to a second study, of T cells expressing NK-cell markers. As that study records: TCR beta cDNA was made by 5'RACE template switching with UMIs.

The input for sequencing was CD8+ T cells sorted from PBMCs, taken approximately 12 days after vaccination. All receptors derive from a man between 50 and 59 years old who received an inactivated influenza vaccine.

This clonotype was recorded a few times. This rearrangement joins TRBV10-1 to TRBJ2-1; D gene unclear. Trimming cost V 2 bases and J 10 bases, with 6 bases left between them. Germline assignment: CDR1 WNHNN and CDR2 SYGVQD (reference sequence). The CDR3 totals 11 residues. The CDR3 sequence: CASSEGREQFF. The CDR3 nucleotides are TGCGCCAGCAGTGAGGGACGGGAGCAGTTCTTC.

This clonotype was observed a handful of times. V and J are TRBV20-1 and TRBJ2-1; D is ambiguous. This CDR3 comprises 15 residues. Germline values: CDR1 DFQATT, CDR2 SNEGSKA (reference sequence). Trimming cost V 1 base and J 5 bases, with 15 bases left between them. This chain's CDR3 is CSARVEDPRDNEQFF. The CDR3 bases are TGCAGTGCTAGAGTCGAAGATCCCCGGGACAATGAGCAGTTCTTC.

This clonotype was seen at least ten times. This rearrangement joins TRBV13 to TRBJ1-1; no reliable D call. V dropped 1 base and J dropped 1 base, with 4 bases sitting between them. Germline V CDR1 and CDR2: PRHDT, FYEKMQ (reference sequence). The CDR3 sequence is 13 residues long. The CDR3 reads CASSLVENTEAFF. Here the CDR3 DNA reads TGTGCCAGCAGCTTAGTAGAGAACACTGAAGCTTTCTTT.

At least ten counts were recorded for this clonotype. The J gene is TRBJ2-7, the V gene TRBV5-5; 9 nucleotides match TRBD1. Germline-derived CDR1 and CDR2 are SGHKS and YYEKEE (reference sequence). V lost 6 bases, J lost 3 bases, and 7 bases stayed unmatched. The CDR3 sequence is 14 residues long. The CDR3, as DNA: TGTGCCAGCACTTCCTGGACAGGGGACTACGAGCAGTACTTC. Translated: CASTSWTGDYEQYF.

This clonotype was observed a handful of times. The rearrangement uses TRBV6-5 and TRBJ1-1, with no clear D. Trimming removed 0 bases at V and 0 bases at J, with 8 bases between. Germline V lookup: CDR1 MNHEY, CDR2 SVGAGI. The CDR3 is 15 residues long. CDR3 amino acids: CASSYSTGLNTEAFF. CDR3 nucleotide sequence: TGTGCCAGCAGTTACTCGACGGGGTTGAACACTGAAGCTTTCTTT.

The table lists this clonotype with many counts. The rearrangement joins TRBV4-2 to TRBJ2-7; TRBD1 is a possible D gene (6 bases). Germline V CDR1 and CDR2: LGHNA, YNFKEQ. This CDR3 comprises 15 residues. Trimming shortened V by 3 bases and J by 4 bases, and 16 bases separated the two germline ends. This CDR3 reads CASSQADSGEYEQYF. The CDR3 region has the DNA TGTGCCAGCAGCCAGGCGGACAGCGGAGAATACGAGCAGTACTTC.

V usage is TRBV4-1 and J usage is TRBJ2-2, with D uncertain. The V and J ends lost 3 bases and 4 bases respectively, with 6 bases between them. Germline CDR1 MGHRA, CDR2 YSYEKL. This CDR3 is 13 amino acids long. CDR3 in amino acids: CASSHVSTGELFF. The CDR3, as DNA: TGCGCCAGCAGCCATGTGAGCACCGGGGAGCTGTTTTTT.

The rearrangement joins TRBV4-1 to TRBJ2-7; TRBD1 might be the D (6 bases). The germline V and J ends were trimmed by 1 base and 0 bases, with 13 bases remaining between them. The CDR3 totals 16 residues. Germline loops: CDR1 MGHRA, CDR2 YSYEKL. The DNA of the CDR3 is TGCGCCAGCAGCCAAGCCCCGGGACAAATCTCCTACGAGCAGTACTTC. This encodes CASSQAPGQISYEQYF.

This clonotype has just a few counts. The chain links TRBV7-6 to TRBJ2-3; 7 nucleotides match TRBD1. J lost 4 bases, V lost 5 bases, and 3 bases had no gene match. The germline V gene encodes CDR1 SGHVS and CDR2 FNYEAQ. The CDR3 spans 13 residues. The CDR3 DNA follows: TGTGCCAGCAGCGAGGGGGCCCCAGATACGCAGTATTTT. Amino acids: CASSEGAPDTQYF.

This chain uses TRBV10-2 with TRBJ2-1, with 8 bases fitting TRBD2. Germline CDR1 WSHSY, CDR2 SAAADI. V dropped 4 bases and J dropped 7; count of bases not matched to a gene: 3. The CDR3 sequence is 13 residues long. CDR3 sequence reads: CASSGPSGNEQFF. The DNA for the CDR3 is TGCGCCAGCAGTGGTCCTAGCGGGAATGAGCAGTTCTTC.